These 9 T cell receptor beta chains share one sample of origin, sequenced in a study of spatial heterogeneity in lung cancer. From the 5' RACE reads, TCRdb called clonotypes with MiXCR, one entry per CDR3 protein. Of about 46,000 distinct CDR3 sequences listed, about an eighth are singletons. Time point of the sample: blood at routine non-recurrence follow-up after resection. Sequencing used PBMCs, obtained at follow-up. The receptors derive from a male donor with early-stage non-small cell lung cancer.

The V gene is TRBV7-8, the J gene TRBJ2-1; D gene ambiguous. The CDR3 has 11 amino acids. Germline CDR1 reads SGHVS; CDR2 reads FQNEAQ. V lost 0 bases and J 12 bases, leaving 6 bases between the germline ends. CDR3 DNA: TGTGCCAGCAGCTTAGCGACCGGGCAGTTCTTC. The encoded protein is CASSLATGQFF.

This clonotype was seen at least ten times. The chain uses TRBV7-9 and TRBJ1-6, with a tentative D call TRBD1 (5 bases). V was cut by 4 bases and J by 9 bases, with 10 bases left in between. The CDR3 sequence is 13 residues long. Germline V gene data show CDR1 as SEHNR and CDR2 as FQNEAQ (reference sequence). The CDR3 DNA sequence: TGTGCCAGCAGCTCCGAGGGACGTTCACCCCTCCACTTT. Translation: CASSSEGRSPLHF.

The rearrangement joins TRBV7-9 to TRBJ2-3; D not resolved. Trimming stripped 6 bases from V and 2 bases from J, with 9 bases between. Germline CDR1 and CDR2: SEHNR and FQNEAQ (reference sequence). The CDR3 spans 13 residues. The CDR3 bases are TGTGCCAGCAGTGGAAGCGTCACAGATACGCAGTATTTT. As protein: CASSGSVTDTQYF.

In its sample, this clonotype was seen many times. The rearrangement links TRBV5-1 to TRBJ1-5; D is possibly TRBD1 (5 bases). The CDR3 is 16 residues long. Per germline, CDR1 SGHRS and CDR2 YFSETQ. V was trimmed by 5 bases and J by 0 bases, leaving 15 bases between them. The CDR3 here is CASRSFGTYSNQPQHF. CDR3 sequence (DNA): TGCGCCAGCAGATCTTTCGGGACTTATAGCAATCAGCCCCAGCATTTT.

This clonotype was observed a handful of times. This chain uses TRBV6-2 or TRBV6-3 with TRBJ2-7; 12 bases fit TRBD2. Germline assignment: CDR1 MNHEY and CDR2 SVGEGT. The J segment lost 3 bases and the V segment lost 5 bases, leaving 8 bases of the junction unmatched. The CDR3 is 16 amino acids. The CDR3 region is CASSKTGTSGHYEQYF. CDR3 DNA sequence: TGTGCCAGCAGTAAAACCGGGACTAGCGGGCACTACGAGCAGTACTTC.

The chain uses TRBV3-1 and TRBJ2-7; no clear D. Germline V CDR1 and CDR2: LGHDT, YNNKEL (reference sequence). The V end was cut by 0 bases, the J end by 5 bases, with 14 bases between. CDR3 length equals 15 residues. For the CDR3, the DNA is TGTGCCAGCAGCCAAGACGGGCCCGTGTTGGACGAGCAGTACTTC. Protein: CASSQDGPVLDEQYF.

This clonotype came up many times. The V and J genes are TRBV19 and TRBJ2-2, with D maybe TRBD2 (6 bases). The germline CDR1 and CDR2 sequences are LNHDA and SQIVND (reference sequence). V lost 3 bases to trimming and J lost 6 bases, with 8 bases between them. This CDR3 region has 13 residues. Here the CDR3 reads CASSMGLSGELFF. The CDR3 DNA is TGTGCCAGTAGTATGGGACTCTCCGGGGAGCTGTTTTTT.

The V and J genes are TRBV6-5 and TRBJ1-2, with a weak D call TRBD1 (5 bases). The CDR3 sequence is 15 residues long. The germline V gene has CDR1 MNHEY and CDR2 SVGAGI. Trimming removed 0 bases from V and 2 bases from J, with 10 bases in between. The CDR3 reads CASSYSQGRNYGYTF. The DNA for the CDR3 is TGTGCCAGCAGTTACTCCCAGGGCAGGAACTATGGCTACACCTTC.

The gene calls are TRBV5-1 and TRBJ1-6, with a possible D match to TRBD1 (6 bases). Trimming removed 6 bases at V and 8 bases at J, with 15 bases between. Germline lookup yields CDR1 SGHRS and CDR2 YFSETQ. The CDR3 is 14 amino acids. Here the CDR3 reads CASTPAGAHSPLHF. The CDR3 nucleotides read TGCGCCAGCACCCCGGCAGGGGCACATTCACCCCTCCACTTT.